The 23 T cell receptor beta chains reported below all come from one sample, sequenced in a study of blood T cell repertoires in COVID-19. The data were produced by immunoSEQ multiplex PCR, yet TCRdb's version contains in-frame clones alone and is incomplete. The table shows about 140,000 clones, with 84% occurring only once. Specimen: peripheral blood. Source of these receptors: a man aged 55 to 70 with active or convalescent COVID-19.

The rearrangement links TRBV19 to TRBJ2-3, with TRBD2 as a possible D gene (7 bases). This CDR3 spans 15 amino acids. Germline lookup yields CDR1 LNHDA and CDR2 SQIVND (reference sequence). Trimming took 3 bases from V and 4 from J, leaving 14 bases between them. The DNA of the CDR3 is TGTGCCAGTAGTATTCTCGAGGGGGGGGCAGATACGCAGTATTTT. Amino acids: CASSILEGGADTQYF.

This clone showed up just once. This chain connects TRBV7-9 to TRBJ1-2; the match to TRBD1 covers 7 bases. Per germline, CDR1 SEHNR and CDR2 FQNEAQ (reference sequence). V dropped 5 bases and J dropped 6; count of bases not matched to a gene: 12. There are 15 residues in the CDR3. In nucleotides, the CDR3 is TGTGCCAGCAGCCTGGTAGACAGGGAAATCGATGGCTACACCTTC. Protein sequence: CASSLVDREIDGYTF.

This chain connects TRBV27 to TRBJ2-1; TRBD2 matches at 8 bases. Unmatched junction bases numbered 14, after V lost 5 bases and J lost 8 bases. From germline, CDR1 is MNHEY and CDR2 SMNVEV (reference sequence). The CDR3 consists of 16 residues. CDR3: CASSVAGLADWYEQFF. CDR3 in DNA: TGTGCCAGCAGTGTAGCGGGGTTAGCCGATTGGTATGAGCAGTTCTTC.

This chain joins TRBV19 and TRBJ2-5, with 7 bases identical to TRBD2. V was pared by 6 bases and J by 4 bases, with 14 bases of the junction left unmatched. This CDR3 has 16 residues. Germline V gene lookup returns CDR1 LNHDA and CDR2 SQIVND (reference sequence). CDR3 amino acids: CASSPRSVLAGETQYF. CDR3 nucleotides: TGTGCCAGTAGCCCTCGTAGTGTATTAGCGGGAGAGACCCAGTACTTC.

This rearrangement joins TRBV27 to TRBJ1-1; D perhaps matches TRBD1 (5 bases). CDR1 and CDR2 from the germline V gene are MNHEY and SMNVEV (reference sequence). Trimming left V 2 bases short and J 3 bases short, with 13 bases between. The CDR3 length is 15 residues. This chain's CDR3 is CASSLMGRWDTEAFF. In nucleotides, the CDR3 is TGTGCCAGCAGTTTAATGGGGCGGTGGGACACTGAAGCTTTCTTT.

This rearrangement joins TRBV9 to TRBJ2-2; D gene unclear. With 7 bases removed from V and 6 bases from J, the gap between germline ends came to 13 bases. The CDR3 is 13 residues long. CDR1 is SGDLS, CDR2 YYNGEE, per germline. The CDR3 DNA sequence: TGTGCCAGCTCGGTCGCTCGGTCCGGGGAGCTGTTTTTT. Protein sequence: CASSVARSGELFF.

The rearrangement joins TRBV10-3 to TRBJ1-2; D possibly corresponds to TRBD1 (5 bases). The V gene lost 11 bases and the J gene lost 4 bases, with 20 bases spanning the gap. Germline V gives CDR1 ENHRY, CDR2 SYGVKD. The CDR3 is 14 residues long. The CDR3 region is CASGQNPSSYGYTF. For the CDR3, the DNA is TGTGCCTCTGGACAAAACCCCTCTAGCTATGGCTACACCTTC.

The chain couples TRBV6-5 to TRBJ2-7, with 7 bases identical to TRBD1. Unmatched junction bases numbered 8, after V lost 2 bases and J lost 4 bases. The CDR3 loop spans 15 amino acids. The germline CDR1 and CDR2 sequences are MNHEY and SVGAGI. This CDR3 is CASSYGTGQTYEQYF. The CDR3 region has the DNA TGTGCCAGCAGTTACGGGACGGGACAGACGTACGAGCAGTACTTC.

The chain is built from TRBV21-1 and TRBJ2-7; the table's D gene call, TRBD2, was not cross checked with the DNA. TRBV21-1 is classified as a pseudogene. The length of the CDR3 is 16 residues. The CDR3: CASSKKVAGGPDEQYV. CDR3 in DNA: TGTGCCAGCAGCAAAAAGGTAGCGGGAGGGCCTGACGAGCAGTACGTC.

V is TRBV5-6 and J is TRBJ2-4; TRBD1 is a possible D gene (6 bases). V was trimmed by 0 bases and J by 6 bases, leaving 10 bases between them. The CDR3 runs to 14 residues. Germline loops: CDR1 SGHDT, CDR2 YYEEEE. CDR3 in amino acids: CASSLVGGTNIQYF. In DNA, the CDR3 is TGTGCCAGCAGCTTGGTAGGGGGAACAAACATTCAGTACTTC.

The rearrangement links TRBV14 to TRBJ2-7, with D perhaps TRBD1 (7 bases). V shed 1 base and J shed 6 bases, with 16 bases lying between them. This CDR3 region has 15 residues. CDR1 SGHDN and CDR2 FVKESK come from the germline V gene. The CDR3 reads CASSQGTGLWAEQYF. CDR3 nucleotides: TGTGCCAGCAGCCAAGGGACAGGACTATGGGCCGAGCAGTACTTC. The entire variable domain, with the rest obtained from reference TRBV14 and TRBJ2-7, is as follows: EAGVTQFPSHSVIEKGQTVTLRCDPISGHDNLYWYRRVMGKEIKFLLHFVKESKQDESGMPNNRFLAERTGGTYSTLKVQPAELEDSGVYFCASSQGTGLWAEQYFGPGTRLTVT.

V is TRBV6-2 or TRBV6-3 and J is TRBJ2-5; weak D call: TRBD1 (5 bases). V lost 5 bases and J 4 bases, leaving 17 bases between the germline ends. Germline V gene sequence: CDR1 MNHEY, CDR2 SVGEGT. The CDR3 totals 15 residues. Here the CDR3 DNA reads TGTGCCAGCAGTCCAACAGGCCTGGCCCGAGAGACCCAGTACTTC. Protein sequence: CASSPTGLARETQYF.

J is TRBJ1-1 and V is TRBV6-5; 10 nucleotides agree with TRBD1. The CDR3 runs 13 residues. With V trimmed by 6 bases and J by 3 bases, 1 base remained unmatched. Germline assignment: CDR1 MNHEY and CDR2 SVGAGI. CDR3 nucleotide sequence: TGTGCCAGCAGCGGGACAGGGGACACTGAAGCTTTCTTT. As protein: CASSGTGDTEAFF.

The count of this clone is one. CDR3 in amino acids: CASSLQGFVDGYTF. The CDR3 DNA is TGTGCCAGCAGCTTACAGGGGTTCGTCGATGGCTACACCTTC. The chain joins TRBV11-2 to TRBJ1-2; weak D call: TRBD1 (6 bases). The CDR3 contains 14 residues. Trimming cost V 2 bases and J 6 bases, with 13 bases left between them. Per germline, CDR1 SGHAT and CDR2 FQNNGV.

V usage is TRBV19 and J usage is TRBJ1-1; the D gene is possibly TRBD1 (5 bases). Trimming removed 6 bases from V and 5 bases from J, with 19 bases in between. The CDR3 extends over 15 amino acids. In germline, CDR1 is LNHDA, CDR2 SQIVND (reference sequence). The CDR3 sequence is CASRKLQGGRTEAFF. CDR3 DNA: TGTGCCAGTAGAAAGCTTCAGGGCGGTAGGACTGAAGCTTTCTTT.

This clone was observed a few times. This CDR3 is also generated by other DNA sequences in the sample. V gene TRBV9 combines with J gene TRBJ1-2; TRBD1 might be the D (5 bases). V lost 3 bases to trimming and J lost 1 base, with 7 bases between them. The CDR3 has 13 residues. In germline, CDR1 is SGDLS, CDR2 YYNGEE. The CDR3 is CASSATVNYGYTF. Here the CDR3 DNA reads TGTGCCAGCAGCGCGACAGTTAACTATGGCTACACCTTC. Supplemented by reference TRBV9 and TRBJ1-2, the full variable domain reads DSGVTQTPKHLITATGQRVTLRCSPRSGDLSVYWYQQSLDQGLQFLIQYYNGEERAKGNILERFSAQQFPDLHSELNLSSLELGDSALYFCASSATVNYGYTFGSGTRLTVV.

As for this clone: Other DNA sequences from this sample encode an identical CDR3 as well. V and J are TRBV5-1 and TRBJ2-5, with TRBD1 as a possible D gene (5 bases). The CDR3 spans 14 residues. Between the trimmed V and J ends, which lost 2 bases and 5 bases, there was a span of 13 bases. In germline, CDR1 is SGHRS, CDR2 YFSETQ. CDR3 DNA sequence: TGCGCCAGCAGCTTCGGGCAGGGTGGCGAGACCCAGTACTTC. Residues: CASSFGQGGETQYF.

The J gene is TRBJ2-2, the V gene TRBV28; TRBD2 is a possible D gene (5 bases). The length of the CDR3 is 15 residues. Trimming took off 4 bases at V and 4 bases at J, with 13 bases between the two ends. Germline V gene lookup returns CDR1 MDHEN and CDR2 SYDVKM. CDR3 region: CASSSLDWATGELFF. The DNA of the CDR3 is TGTGCCAGCAGTTCCCTGGACTGGGCCACCGGGGAGCTGTTTTTT.

The chain uses TRBV7-2 and TRBJ2-3; D is possibly TRBD2 (5 bases). The CDR3 extends over 13 amino acids. Trimming left V 8 bases short and J 0 bases short, with 9 bases between. The germline V gene encodes CDR1 SGHTA and CDR2 FQGNSA. In DNA, the CDR3 is TGTGCCAGCGGCGGGTATAGCACAGATACGCAGTATTTT. Translating it yields CASGGYSTDTQYF.

The chain is built from TRBV18 and TRBJ2-5; 10 bases agree with TRBD2. Germline loops: CDR1 KGHSH, CDR2 LQKENI. CDR3 length: 16 amino acids. J gave up 4 bases and V 5 bases, and 10 bases lay outside the gene matches. In DNA, the CDR3 is TGTGCCAGCTCAAGCCTAGCGGGAGACGAAGGAGAGACCCAGTACTTC. Protein product: CASSSLAGDEGETQYF.

The rearrangement links TRBV11-3 to TRBJ1-4, with 7 bases that match TRBD1. CDR1 is SGHNT, CDR2 YENEEA, per germline. V shed 4 bases, J shed 8 bases, and the junction held 1 base outside the gene matches. The CDR3 is 12 residues long. The CDR3, as DNA: TGTGCCAGCAGCTCCAGGGGGGAAAAACTGTTTTTT. It specifies CASSSRGEKLFF.

The chain carries TRBV2 and TRBJ1-1; D remains ambiguous. Deletions cut 0 bases from V and 0 bases from J, with 11 bases between. Germline V gene data show CDR1 as SNHLY and CDR2 as FYNNEI. CDR3 length equals 16 residues. The CDR3 DNA follows: TGTGCCAGCAGTGAAGCGCACAGTTATCTGAACACTGAAGCTTTCTTT. It specifies CASSEAHSYLNTEAFF.

The V and J genes are TRBV7-9 and TRBJ1-6, with D maybe TRBD1 (5 bases). Trimming took off 1 base at V and 10 bases at J, with 14 bases between the two ends. The CDR3 loop spans 15 amino acids. The germline gives CDR1 SEHNR, CDR2 FQNEAQ (reference sequence). The CDR3: CASSLGVRVVSPLHF. The CDR3 nucleotides read TGTGCCAGCAGCTTAGGAGTCAGGGTGGTCTCACCCCTCCACTTT. The variable domain in full, with the rest retrieved from reference TRBV7-9 and TRBJ1-6, is DTGVSQNPRHKITKRGQNVTFRCDPISEHNRLYWYRQTLGQGPEFLTYFQNEAQLEKSRLLSDRFSAERPKGSFSTLEIQRTEQGDSAMYLCASSLGVRVVSPLHFGNGTRLTVT.